This TCR beta chain was captured in a study of shared clonotypes between healthy human individuals. CDR1 is LGHNA, CDR2 YSLEER, per germline. This CDR3 has 15 residues. The V and J ends lost 1 base and 3 bases respectively, with 10 bases between them. Sequencing used immunoSEQ multiplex PCR; TCRdb keeps in-frame clones, though not all of them. The table records around 1.4 million clones, 98% to 99% of them present only once. The gene calls are TRBV4-3 and TRBJ1-3; D perhaps matches TRBD1 (5 bases). Sequenced input: naive CD4+ T cells sorted from blood. This sample's subset: CD45RA+ positively selected. The receptor comes from a man aged 30 to 45 in good health. CDR3 nucleotides: TGCGCCAGCAGCCAAGTTTCCGGGGGTGGAAACACCATATATTTT. Translation gives CASSQVSGGGNTIYF.